This TCR beta chain was observed in a study of persistence of HIV-infected CD4 T cells. Study-level information: Antigen stimulation activated a lower proportion of cells, more of them memory, than anti-CD3/anti-CD28 stimulation. Notes on the study in general: Antigen-responding cells were enriched for degenerate expanded CDR3beta sequences.

This nonspecific control used anti-CD3/anti-CD28 bead stimulation of CD4+ T cells. Sorting selected CD4+ T cells upregulating both CD40 ligand and CD69. Donors were HIV-1-infected adults who began suppressive ART during chronic infection. CD8+ T cells were removed from PBMCs prior to stimulation. With regard to this clone: The antigen remains unidentified.

Sequencing used immunoSEQ version 4 in survey mode. Measured with immunoSEQ multiplex PCR; TCRdb has only the in-frame clones, and not every one. The table shows tens of thousands of clones, with 88% occurring only once. This clonotype originated in an adult woman with HIV who was CMV-seropositive. This specimen was CD4+ T cells sorted from PBMCs after roughly 18-hour stimulation, taken from a patient who received antiretroviral therapy.

DNA of the CDR3: TGCAGCGTTGAGTCGTATAGGGGCCGTTCACCCCTCCACTTT. Residues: CSVESYRGRSPLHF. The V and J genes are TRBV29-1 and TRBJ1-6; a possible D gene is TRBD1 (5 bases). V was clipped by 3 bases and J by 9 bases, with 15 bases between them. The CDR3 consists of 14 residues. In germline, CDR1 is SQVTM, CDR2 ANQGSEA.